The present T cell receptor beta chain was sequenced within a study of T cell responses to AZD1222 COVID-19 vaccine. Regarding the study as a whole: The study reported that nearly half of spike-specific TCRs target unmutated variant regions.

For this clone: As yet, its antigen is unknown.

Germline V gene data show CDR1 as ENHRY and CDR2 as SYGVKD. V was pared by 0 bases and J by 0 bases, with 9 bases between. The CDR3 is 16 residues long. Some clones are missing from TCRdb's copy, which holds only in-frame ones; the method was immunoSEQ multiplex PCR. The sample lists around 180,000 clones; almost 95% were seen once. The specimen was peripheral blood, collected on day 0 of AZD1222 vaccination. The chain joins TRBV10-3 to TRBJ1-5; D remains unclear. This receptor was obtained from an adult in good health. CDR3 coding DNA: TGTGCCATCAGTGAGTCGACTGAGTATAGCAATCAGCCCCAGCATTTT. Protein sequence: CAISESTEYSNQPQHF.